The entry below describes one T cell receptor (beta chain). This sample was included in a study of cytomegalovirus exposure and HLA in healthy donors. PCR amplification relied on 60 Vbeta primers (plus 13 Jbeta primers). Profiling relied on immunoSEQ multiplex PCR, and the TCRdb table lists in-frame clones only, not all of them. The sample carries fewer than 250,000 clones, roughly 75% recorded once. Unmatched junction bases numbered 6, after V lost 4 bases and J lost 6 bases. The CDR3 has 13 amino acids. Germline CDR1 SEHNR, CDR2 FQNEAQ (reference sequence). The sample was PBMCs. The clonotype comes from a man younger than 40 in good health and CMV-seropositive. The chain is built from TRBV7-9 and TRBJ2-7, with 7 bases fitting TRBD2. The CDR3 protein is CASSWAERGEQYF. The CDR3, as DNA: TGTGCCAGCAGCTGGGCAGAGCGGGGCGAGCAGTACTTC. Full variable domain (outside the CDR3, taken from reference TRBV7-9 and TRBJ2-7): DTGVSQNPRHKITKRGQNVTFRCDPISEHNRLYWYRQTLGQGPEFLTYFQNEAQLEKSRLLSDRFSAERPKGSFSTLEIQRTEQGDSAMYLCASSWAERGEQYFGPGTRLTVT.